The source of this TCR beta chain is a study of blood T cell repertoires in COVID-19. Overall study: Sources were T cells, B-cell-depleted T cells, or PBMCs; the material itself was cDNA or gDNA.

Germline CDR1 SGDLS, CDR2 YYNGEE. V gave up 3 bases and J gave up 4 bases, with 11 bases separating them. This CDR3 is built from 14 residues. Only in-frame clones appear in the TCRdb table, and some are missing; sequencing was by immunoSEQ multiplex PCR. Of 100,000 to 150,000 clones listed, around 85% are singletons. Sequencing was carried out using peripheral blood. This TCR was sampled from a man aged 65-85 years who had recovered from COVID-19. This chain joins TRBV9 and TRBJ1-5, with TRBD1 as a possible D gene (6 bases). In DNA, the CDR3 is TGTGCCAGCAGCGAACGGGACACGAATCAGCCCCAGCATTTT. It specifies CASSERDTNQPQHF. Full variable domain (remainder filled in from reference TRBV9 and TRBJ1-5): DSGVTQTPKHLITATGQRVTLRCSPRSGDLSVYWYQQSLDQGLQFLIQYYNGEERAKGNILERFSAQQFPDLHSELNLSSLELGDSALYFCASSERDTNQPQHFGDGTRLSIL.